Listed below are T cell receptor beta chains from one sample, sequenced in a study of blood T cells in healthy people across ages. MiXCR, applied by TCRdb to the 5' RACE reads, yields one record per CDR3 protein. The repertoire consists of around 1,900,000 distinct CDR3 sequences, with more than 35% occurring once and the leading ten covering under 25%. Sequencing was performed on blood. The receptors come from a human donor in good health. CDR3s include the opening cysteine and the closing phenylalanine or tryptophan. A D gene is named only where the DNA matches it firmly. For some rows the clone size is stated as once, few or many, or as a class when expanded; others skip it.

len,d_gene,j_gene,v_gene,abundance,CDR3nt,CDR3aa
11,-,TRBJ1-2,TRBV7-2,-,TGTGCCAGCAGGACAGACCCGGGCTACACCTTC,CASRTDPGYTF
15,-,TRBJ2-7,TRBV6-6,-,TGTGCCAGCAGTCCCCTTTCTTATACCTTCTACGAGCAGTACTTC,CASSPLSYTFYEQYF
13,-,TRBJ2-3,TRBV7-2,-,TGTGCTTGCAGCTTAGTCCATGATAATACGCAGTATTTT,CACSLVHDNTQYF
17,TRBD2,TRBJ2-1,TRBV29-1,few,TGCAGCGTTGAACTAGCGGGGGCCACGAGCTCCTACAATGAGCAGTTCTTC,CSVELAGATSSYNEQFF
15,-,TRBJ2-7,TRBV20-1,few,TGCAGTGCTAGAGGAGTGGCAGGAGCTAGCTACGAGCAGTACTTC,CSARGVAGASYEQYF
14,-,TRBJ1-2,TRBV11-2,-,TGTGCCAGCGCCGACGGTCTGGGTTTCCATGGCTACACCTTC,CASADGLGFHGYTF
14,-,TRBJ2-7,TRBV7-9,few,TGTGCCAGCAGCCCTATCCTCGCTGGCCACGAGCAGTACTTC,CASSPILAGHEQYF
15,TRBD1,TRBJ2-5,TRBV28,few,TGTGCCAGCAGCACCAGACAGGGCCGGGAAGAGACCCAGTACTTC,CASSTRQGREETQYF
12,-,TRBJ2-1,TRBV6-2/TRBV6-3,-,TGTGCCAGCAGTTACTCGACGGGCGAGGGGTTCTTC,CASSYSTGEGFF
17,-,TRBJ2-6,TRBV29-1,few,TGCAGCTGCCCTCCGGGACTCCGACCCTCTGGGGCCAACGTCCTGACTTTC,CSCPPGLRPSGANVLTF
14,-,TRBJ2-5,TRBV4-3,-,TGCGCCAGCAGCCAAGGGTCCTGGGGGGAGACCCAGTACTTC,CASSQGSWGETQYF
14,-,TRBJ2-4,TRBV27,once,TGTGCCAGCAGTTTATCGACCGCAGGGAGAAAGCAGTACTTC,CASSLSTAGRKQYF
16,TRBD1,TRBJ1-2,TRBV12-3/TRBV12-4,-,TGTGCCAGCACCACACCGGGGACAGGGGACGTTTATGGCTACACCTTC,CASTTPGTGDVYGYTF
16,TRBD1,TRBJ1-3,TRBV20-1,-,TGCAGTGCTAGAGGGCGGACAGGGAGTCCTGGAAACACCATATATTTT,CSARGRTGSPGNTIYF
16,-,TRBJ2-3,TRBV24-1,-,TGTGCCACCAGTGATTCCCGTCAAGATCTCACAGATACGCAGTATTTT,CATSDSRQDLTDTQYF
15,-,TRBJ1-5,TRBV4-3,-,TGCGCTAGCAGCCAAGGGCCGGGCCCCAATCAGCCCCAGCATTTT,CASSQGPGPNQPQHF